The 26 T cell receptor beta chains below were found in one sample sequenced in a study of T cell changes during pregnancy in multiple sclerosis. Measured with immunoSEQ multiplex PCR; TCRdb has only the in-frame clones, and not every one. Of some 70,000 clones in the sample, 92% were seen once. Sequences were derived from peripheral blood, sampled in the second trimester of pregnancy. These receptors originate from a female donor in good health, enrolled as a control in a pregnancy study.

The chain joins TRBV5-4 to TRBJ2-7; 10 positions match TRBD2. This CDR3 has 15 amino acids. Germline CDR1 and CDR2: SGHNT and YYREEE (reference sequence). With 3 bases clipped from V and 5 bases from J, the junction kept 8 bases outside the gene matches. CDR3 sequence reads: CASSSLAGVGDEQYF. CDR3 in DNA: TGTGCCAGCAGCTCTCTAGCGGGAGTTGGCGACGAGCAGTACTTC.

The CDR3 protein is CASSLQRSIANTGELFF. CDR3 DNA sequence: TGTGCCAGCAGCTTACAGCGCTCCATAGCGAACACCGGGGAGCTGTTTTTT. V is TRBV7-6 and J is TRBJ2-2; D is unresolved. Germline V gives CDR1 SGHVS, CDR2 FNYEAQ. V lost 2 bases and J 0 bases, leaving 13 bases between the germline ends. This CDR3 is built from 17 residues.

The chain uses TRBV27 and TRBJ2-2, with 9 bases aligning to TRBD1. The V gene's germline CDR1 is MNHEY and CDR2 SMNVEV (reference sequence). Trimming took 9 bases from V and 1 from J; bases not matched to a gene: 3. CDR3 length: 14 residues. The CDR3 protein is CASNRGRNTGELFF. The CDR3 DNA reads TGTGCCAGTAACAGGGGGCGGAACACCGGGGAGCTGTTTTTT.

V usage is TRBV10-3 and J usage is TRBJ1-5; D is possibly TRBD1 (5 bases). CDR3 length equals 16 residues. V shed 0 bases and J shed 0 bases, with 9 bases lying between them. In germline, CDR1 is ENHRY, CDR2 SYGVKD. In nucleotides, the CDR3 is TGTGCCATCAGTGAGTCCCCCCAGGGTAGCAATCAGCCCCAGCATTTT. Amino acids: CAISESPQGSNQPQHF.

V gene TRBV6-1 combines with J gene TRBJ1-1, with D possibly matching TRBD1 (5 bases). V was pared by 2 bases and J by 2 bases, with 6 bases between. The CDR3 is 13 amino acids. Per germline, CDR1 MNHNS and CDR2 SASEGT. In DNA form, the CDR3 reads TGTGCCAGCAGTGAAAGGGGAAACACTGAAGCTTTCTTT. It is translated as CASSERGNTEAFF.

The sample holds one count of this clone. This rearrangement joins TRBV30 to TRBJ1-1; 8 nucleotides align to TRBD1. The CDR3 length is 15 residues. The V segment lost 6 bases and the J segment 1 base; nucleotides outside the gene matches: 10. The V gene's germline CDR1 is GTSNPN and CDR2 SVGIG (reference sequence). In DNA form, the CDR3 reads TGTGCCTGCTTGGACAGGGAACGTGCGAACACTGAAGCTTTCTTT. Protein product: CACLDRERANTEAFF.

The J gene is TRBJ1-6, the V gene TRBV6-5; no firm D call. Trimming shortened V by 2 bases and J by 5 bases, and 10 bases separated the two germline ends. Germline V gene sequence: CDR1 MNHEY, CDR2 SVGAGI. There are 15 residues in the CDR3. CDR3 DNA sequence: TGTGCCAGCAGTTACAACGGTTTCCATAATTCACCCCTCCACTTT. Its translation is CASSYNGFHNSPLHF.

The genes are TRBV9 and TRBJ1-5, with unresolved D. CDR1 and CDR2 (germline): SGDLS, YYNGEE. This CDR3 comprises 14 residues. V lost 3 bases and J 5 bases, leaving 12 bases between the germline ends. CDR3 coding DNA: TGTGCCAGCAGCGCCCCGGGAATAGATCAGCCCCAGCATTTT. Its translation: CASSAPGIDQPQHF.

This sequence joins TRBV7-3 and TRBJ2-3, with 9 bases fitting TRBD2. V shed 5 bases and J 6 bases; nucleotides not matched to a gene: 9. The germline V gene encodes CDR1 SGHTA and CDR2 FQGTGA. The CDR3 runs to 15 residues. CDR3 protein: CASSVGAGGMDTQYF. In DNA, the CDR3 is TGTGCCAGCAGCGTCGGGGCGGGAGGGATGGATACGCAGTATTTT.

The chain has TRBV5-6 and TRBJ1-4; the match to TRBD1 covers 8 bases. Germline V gene data show CDR1 as SGHDT and CDR2 as YYEEEE. This CDR3 comprises 16 residues. The ends lost 3 bases at V and 8 bases at J; junction bases unmatched: 12. Here the CDR3 reads CASSSASGQGREKLFF. CDR3 in DNA: TGTGCCAGCAGCTCCGCGTCCGGACAGGGTAGAGAAAAACTGTTTTTT. The complete variable domain, with remaining parts taken from reference TRBV5-6 and TRBJ1-4, reads DAGVTQSPTHLIKTRGQQVTLRCSPKSGHDTVSWYQQALGQGPQFIFQYYEEEERQRGNFPDRFSGHQFPNYSSELNVNALLLGDSALYLCASSSASGQGREKLFFGSGTQLSVL.

The chain is built from TRBV6-5 and TRBJ2-6; D perhaps matches TRBD2 (5 bases). Trimming removed 3 bases from V and 2 bases from J, with 8 bases in between. This CDR3 is built from 15 residues. The germline gives CDR1 MNHEY, CDR2 SVGAGI. The DNA of the CDR3 is TGTGCCAGCAGTTATGAGGGTACTGGGGCCAACGTCCTGACTTTC. The encoded protein is CASSYEGTGANVLTF.

This chain joins TRBV7-8 and TRBJ2-7, with D tentatively TRBD1 (6 bases). The CDR3 sequence is 13 residues long. Germline V lookup: CDR1 SGHVS, CDR2 FQNEAQ. Deletions cut 5 bases from V and 7 bases from J, with 15 bases between. The CDR3 coding sequence is TGTGCCAGCAGCAAAGACCAGGGGCGGGAGCAGTACTTC. Encoded protein: CASSKDQGREQYF.

The rearrangement uses TRBV11-2 and TRBJ2-3; 14 bases map to TRBD2. CDR1 SGHAT and CDR2 FQNNGV come from the germline V gene. Trimming cost V 7 bases and J 1 base; bases outside gene matches: 10. This CDR3 spans 18 amino acids. CDR3: CASNIGLAGGRGTDTQYF. The CDR3 DNA reads TGTGCCAGCAACATAGGACTAGCGGGGGGACGGGGCACAGATACGCAGTATTTT.

The gene calls are TRBV2 and TRBJ1-6; perhaps TRBD1 as D (5 bases). Germline loops: CDR1 SNHLY, CDR2 FYNNEI. V was trimmed by 5 bases and J by 9 bases, leaving 14 bases between them. CDR3 size: 14 residues. The CDR3 coding sequence is TGTGCCAGCAGTAACAGGAGGGGAGGTTCACCCCTCCACTTT. Translation: CASSNRRGGSPLHF.

The J gene is TRBJ2-1, the V gene TRBV7-2, with 9 bases matching TRBD2. The germline V gene has CDR1 SGHTA and CDR2 FQGNSA. J lost 6 bases, V lost 4 bases, and 7 bases had no gene match. The CDR3 totals 15 residues. CDR3 DNA: TGTGCCAGCAGCTCAACCGGGACTAGCCTCAATGAGCAGTTCTTC. Encoded protein: CASSSTGTSLNEQFF.

V usage is TRBV5-6 and J usage is TRBJ2-1, with 13 bases matching TRBD2. The CDR3 runs to 16 residues. Germline V gene lookup returns CDR1 SGHDT and CDR2 YYEEEE. The V and J ends lost 4 bases and 1 base, in that order; junction bases with no gene match: 2. CDR3 residues: CASSLGLAGSYNEQFF. Written as DNA, the CDR3 is TGTGCCAGCAGCCTGGGACTAGCGGGATCCTACAATGAGCAGTTCTTC.

CDR3 amino acids: CASSPPIAGGGREQYF. In DNA form, the CDR3 reads TGTGCCAGCTCACCACCCATAGCGGGAGGGGGTCGTGAGCAGTACTTC. The chain couples TRBV18 to TRBJ2-7, with 11 positions matching TRBD2. CDR3 length equals 16 residues. Germline CDR1 is KGHSH and CDR2 is LQKENI. Trimming at V came to 0 bases and at J to 7 bases, leaving 8 bases not matched to a gene.

The chain recombines TRBV29-1 with TRBJ1-4; D gene ambiguous. Deletions cut 7 bases from V and 7 bases from J, with 7 bases between. CDR3 length equals 10 residues. Looked up from germline, CDR1 is SQVTM and CDR2 is ANQGSEA. The CDR3 spells CSGATEKLFF. The CDR3 DNA follows: TGCAGCGGGGCGACTGAAAAACTGTTTTTT.

The chain couples TRBV4-1 to TRBJ2-7, with 8 positions matching TRBD1. The CDR3 is 17 amino acids. Germline V lookup: CDR1 MGHRA, CDR2 YSYEKL. Trimming cost V 4 bases and J 0 bases; bases outside gene matches: 11. CDR3: CASSPSPGQVLSYEQYF. The CDR3 DNA sequence: TGCGCCAGCAGCCCCTCTCCGGGACAGGTCCTCTCCTACGAGCAGTACTTC.

The V call is TRBV4-2, the J call TRBJ1-1; TRBD1 matches 7 bases. CDR1 and CDR2 (germline): LGHNA, YNFKEQ. The CDR3 consists of 15 residues. Trimming removed 1 base from V and 3 bases from J; junction bases left unmatched: 5. The CDR3 spells CASSQALTGDTEAFF. The CDR3 coding sequence is TGTGCCAGCAGCCAAGCTCTTACAGGGGACACTGAAGCTTTCTTT.

The gene calls are TRBV7-2 and TRBJ2-2, with 7 bases matching TRBD2. The CDR3 is 17 amino acids. V lost 1 base, J lost 2 bases, and 7 bases stayed unmatched. CDR1 and CDR2 from the germline V gene are SGHTA and FQGNSA. The CDR3 loop is CASSLGGRRLNTGELFF. CDR3 nucleotides: TGTGCCAGCAGCTTAGGCGGGAGAAGGTTAAACACCGGGGAGCTGTTTTTT.

The V call is TRBV5-1, the J call TRBJ2-7; 7 bases align to TRBD1. The CDR3 sequence is 15 residues long. After removal of 5 bases from V and 3 bases from J, the junction contained 11 bases not matched to a gene. The germline V gene encodes CDR1 SGHRS and CDR2 YFSETQ. CDR3 coding DNA: TGCGCCAGCAGATTCCTGACAGGGCCAAACTACGAGCAGTACTTC. The encoded protein is CASRFLTGPNYEQYF.

This clone was detected only once. The chain links TRBV6-1 to TRBJ2-4; D possibly corresponds to TRBD2 (6 bases). V lost 3 bases to trimming and J lost 14 bases, with 11 bases between them. The CDR3 spans 11 residues. The germline V gene has CDR1 MNHNS and CDR2 SASEGT. The CDR3 loop is CASSDGRPEYF. CDR3 nucleotides: TGTGCCAGCAGTGATGGGAGGCCAGAGTACTTC.

V gene TRBV10-3 combines with J gene TRBJ2-3; 9 bases fit TRBD2. Looked up from germline, CDR1 is ENHRY and CDR2 is SYGVKD. With 3 bases clipped from V and 2 bases from J, the junction kept 6 bases outside the gene matches. CDR3 length: 16 amino acids. CDR3 amino acids: CAISDLKRGDTDTQYF. CDR3 nucleotides: TGTGCCATCAGTGACTTAAAGCGGGGGGACACAGATACGCAGTATTTT.

This rearrangement joins TRBV19 to TRBJ1-1; the D gene is possibly TRBD1 (6 bases). Germline V gene lookup returns CDR1 LNHDA and CDR2 SQIVND (reference sequence). V was cut by 7 bases and J by 8 bases, with 23 bases left in between. The CDR3 extends over 15 amino acids. In nucleotides, the CDR3 is TGTGCCAGTATCCCGCGCCCCGGGACACCGAGGGAAGCTTTCTTT. Translating it yields CASIPRPGTPREAFF.

The genes are TRBV28 and TRBJ2-5, with 9 bases that match TRBD2. Germline CDR1 MDHEN, CDR2 SYDVKM. With 3 bases clipped from V and 2 bases from J, the junction kept 1 base outside the gene matches. The CDR3 has 14 residues. The CDR3 sequence is CASSFLAGQETQYF. The CDR3 DNA follows: TGTGCCAGCAGTTTCCTAGCGGGACAAGAGACCCAGTACTTC. Using reference TRBV28 and TRBJ2-5 for the parts outside the CDR3, the full variable domain is DVKVTQSSRYLVKRTGEKVFLECVQDMDHENMFWYRQDPGLGLRLIYFSYDVKMKEKGDIPEGYSVSREKKERFSLILESASTNQTSMYLCASSFLAGQETQYFGPGTRLLVL.